This is a list of T cell receptor beta chains from one sample in a study of OX40 agonist ivuxolimab in advanced cancers. Only in-frame clones appear in the TCRdb table, and some are missing; sequencing was by immunoSEQ multiplex PCR. The table shows about 93,000 clones, with around 94% occurring only once. The sample in question was CD4+ or CD8+ T cells sorted from blood, obtained in a trial of the OX40 agonist ivuxolimab. All receptors derive from an adult with an advanced solid tumor such as melanoma, head and neck, liver or kidney cancer. Both conserved end residues are part of each CDR3. The D gene is left open where the match is weak.

J gene,V gene,D gene,CDR3 DNA,CDR3 protein
TRBJ1-2,TRBV10-3,NA,TGTGCCATCAGTGAGTCACCAAGGGACGGGGACTATGGCTACACCTTC,CAISESPRDGDYGYTF
TRBJ1-1,TRBV7-9,NA,TGTGCCAGCAGCCCCGACGTCAGTTTGAACACTGAAGCTTTCTTT,CASSPDVSLNTEAFF
TRBJ2-3,TRBV18,NA,TGTGCCAGCTTTTCAGGCGGATCTAGCACAGATACGCAGTATTTT,CASFSGGSSTDTQYF
TRBJ2-3,TRBV13,NA,TGTGCCAGCAGCTTACGAGGGGGTGGAGGAGATACGCAGTATTTT,CASSLRGGGGDTQYF
TRBJ2-5,TRBV5-6,NA,TGTGCCAGCAGCCCCTGGGAGGACAGGTTAGAGACCCAGTACTTC,CASSPWEDRLETQYF
TRBJ1-2,TRBV27,TRBD1,TGTGCCAGCAGTTTATTGACAGGGGATGGCTACACCTTC,CASSLLTGDGYTF
TRBJ2-1,TRBV2,TRBD2,TGTGCCAGCAGAGGAAGGCTAGCGGCTTACAATGAGCAGTTCTTC,CASRGRLAAYNEQFF
TRBJ2-2,TRBV25-1,TRBD1,TGTGCCAGCAGTACCCAGGGGGCGGGCGGGGAGCTGTTTTTT,CASSTQGAGGELFF
TRBJ2-5,TRBV4-1,TRBD1,TGCGCCAGCAGCACACAGGGGGAAGAGACCCAGTACTTC,CASSTQGEETQYF
TRBJ2-3,TRBV6-5,TRBD2,TGTGCCAGCAGTTTTAGCGGGGGGGCAGGAGATACGCAGTATTTT,CASSFSGGAGDTQYF
TRBJ2-7,TRBV19,TRBD2,TGTGCCAGTACCCCCTCGAGCGGGAACTACGAGCAGTACTTC,CASTPSSGNYEQYF
TRBJ2-7,TRBV5-6,NA,TGTGCCAGCAGCTTTGGACGGATTCGGGAGCAGTACTTC,CASSFGRIREQYF
TRBJ2-7,TRBV27,NA,TGTGCCAGCAGTTTAGGGAGAACAGGGGAGCAGTACTTC,CASSLGRTGEQYF
TRBJ1-1,TRBV29-1,NA,TGCAGCGTTGAAGGGGCAGGGACTGGCATGAACACTGAAGCTTTCTTT,CSVEGAGTGMNTEAFF
TRBJ1-1,TRBV10-2,NA,TGCGCCTCTCAAGACGGGGGCACTGAAGCTTTCTTT,CASQDGGTEAFF
TRBJ2-3,TRBV7-9,TRBD1,TGTGCCAGCAGCCCAGGACCACGGGACAGTACTTCGGATACGCAGTATTTT,CASSPGPRDSTSDTQYF